The clone carrying this T cell receptor (beta chain) showed up just a few times. What it recognizes is unknown. This CDR3 is 13 amino acids long. V was pared by 6 bases and J by 7 bases, with 15 bases between. CDR1 is DFQATT and CDR2 is SNEGSKA in the germline V gene (reference sequence). The data derive from a study of blood T cells in healthy people across ages. Study-level results: Diversity estimated from one million T cells was considered an underestimate. Older age coincided with a roughly linear decline in TCR beta diversity per million T cells. CMV infection status of these donors was not known.

Alongside a J-beta primer mix, a sample-barcoded 5' primer served in a second PCR lasting roughly 7 to 11 cycles. TCRdb passed the 5' RACE reads through MiXCR, listing each CDR3 protein once. This repertoire shows about 1,800,000 distinct CDR3 sequences, 28% found once; its top ten account for roughly 8%. Total RNA was isolated from each sample in quantities of at least 6 micrograms. Sequenced sample: blood. The chain links TRBV20-1 to TRBJ2-2; D remains ambiguous. The sequence was collected from a woman in her 30s in good health. DNA for the CDR3: TGCAGTGCCTCTACAGCCGGGTACGGGGAGCTGTTTTTT. Amino acid sequence: CSASTAGYGELFF.